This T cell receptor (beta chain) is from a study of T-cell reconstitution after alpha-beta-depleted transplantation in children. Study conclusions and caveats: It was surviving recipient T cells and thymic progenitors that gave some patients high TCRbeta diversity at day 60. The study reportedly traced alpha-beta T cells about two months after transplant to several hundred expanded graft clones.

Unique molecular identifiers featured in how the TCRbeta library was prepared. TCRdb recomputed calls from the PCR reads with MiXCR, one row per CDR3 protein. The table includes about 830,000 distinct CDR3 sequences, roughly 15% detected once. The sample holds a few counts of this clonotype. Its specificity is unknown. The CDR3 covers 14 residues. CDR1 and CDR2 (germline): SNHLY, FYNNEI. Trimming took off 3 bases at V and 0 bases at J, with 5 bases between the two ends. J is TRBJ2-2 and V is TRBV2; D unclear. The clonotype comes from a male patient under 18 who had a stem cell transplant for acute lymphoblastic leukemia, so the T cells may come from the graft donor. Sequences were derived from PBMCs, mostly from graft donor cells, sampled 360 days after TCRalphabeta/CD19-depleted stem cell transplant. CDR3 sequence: CASSDIPNTGELFF. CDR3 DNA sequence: TGTGCCAGCAGTGATATACCGAACACCGGGGAGCTGTTTTTT.